Each of the 26 T cell receptor beta chains below was sequenced from the same sample in a study of Graves' ophthalmopathy and Graves' hyperthyroidism. RNA transcripts were the source from which TCR beta CDR3 regions were amplified. First-round RT-PCR with HTBI primers preceded a second-round multiplex PCR. TCRdb used MiXCR to reprocess the multiplex PCR reads, holding one entry per CDR3 protein. Here the sample spans under 200,000 distinct CDR3 sequences, less than 45% being singletons. Input material: peripheral blood. The source is a woman in her thirties or forties with Graves' ophthalmopathy.

This sequence joins TRBV6-5 and TRBJ1-2; D unresolved. V was trimmed by 5 bases and J by 6 bases, leaving 10 bases between them. Germline V CDR1 and CDR2: MNHEY, SVGAGI. The CDR3 is made up of 12 amino acids. As DNA, the CDR3 is TGTGCCAGCAGTCACGGATCAGATGGCTACACCTTC. Protein sequence: CASSHGSDGYTF.

This clonotype was recorded at least ten times. This chain uses TRBV19 with TRBJ1-5; D unclear. The CDR3 runs 13 residues. Deletions cut 7 bases from V and 4 bases from J, with 11 bases between. The germline V gene has CDR1 LNHDA and CDR2 SQIVND (reference sequence). The CDR3 reads CASMREYNQPQHF. CDR3 nucleotide sequence: TGTGCCAGTATGCGAGAGTATAATCAGCCCCAGCATTTT. Full variable domain (rest looked up from reference TRBV19 and TRBJ1-5): DGGITQSPKYLFRKEGQNVTLSCEQNLNHDAMYWYRQDPGQGLRLIYYSQIVNDFQKGDIAEGYSVSREKKESFPLTVTSAQKNPTAFYLCASMREYNQPQHFGDGTRLSIL.

In this sample, this clonotype turned up many times. This chain uses TRBV7-3 with TRBJ2-5; perhaps D is TRBD1 or TRBD2 (5 bases each). The V end was cut by 1 base, the J end by 2 bases, with 8 bases between. The V gene's germline CDR1 is SGHTA and CDR2 FQGTGA. The CDR3 contains 14 residues. The CDR3 bases are TGTGCCAGCAGCTTAATGGGGGAGCAAGAGACCCAGTACTTC. It codes for CASSLMGEQETQYF.

Worth noting for this clonotype: A junction boundary mismatches the germline segment, possibly from a read error. The V and J genes are TRBV10-3 and TRBJ2-6; tentative D call: TRBD1 (5 bases). The CDR3 sequence is 14 residues long. The germline V gene has CDR1 ENHRY and CDR2 SYGVKD. CDR3 DNA sequence: TGTGCCATAAAGGGGAAGGCTGGCGCCAACGTCCTGACTTTC. Translated, it gives CAIKGKAGANVLTF.

For the CDR3, the DNA is TGTGCCAGTTCGTTCCCAGGGAGCACTGAAGCTTTCTTT. Translating it yields CASSFPGSTEAFF. The rearrangement uses TRBV19 and TRBJ1-1, with D perhaps TRBD1 (5 bases). The CDR3 sequence is 13 residues long. Trimming removed 8 bases from V and 4 bases from J, with 14 bases in between. Germline CDR1 and CDR2: LNHDA and SQIVND (reference sequence).

The chain carries TRBV7-9 and TRBJ2-7, with D unresolved. The ends were cut back, 5 bases at V and 2 bases at J, with 13 bases in the middle. CDR1 is SEHNR and CDR2 is FQNEAQ in the germline V gene (reference sequence). The length of the CDR3 is 14 residues. CDR3 nucleotides: TGTGCCAGCAGCAAAGGTCTAATACCCTACGAGCAGTACTTC. Translating it yields CASSKGLIPYEQYF.

This clonotype was observed a single time. This chain joins TRBV7-3 and TRBJ1-3; D gene unclear. Trimming shortened V by 6 bases and J by 4 bases, and 10 bases separated the two germline ends. The CDR3 totals 13 residues. Germline V gene sequence: CDR1 SGHTA, CDR2 FQGTGA. CDR3 DNA sequence: TGTGCCAGCAGTCCTCACATAGGAAACACCATATATTTT. Translation: CASSPHIGNTIYF.

Ten or more counts support this clonotype. The V call is TRBV7-9, the J call TRBJ1-3; D might be TRBD1 (5 bases). Trimming removed 5 bases from V and 0 bases from J, with 11 bases in between. CDR1 and CDR2 from the germline V gene are SEHNR and FQNEAQ (reference sequence). The length of the CDR3 is 15 residues. CDR3 nucleotides: TGTGCCAGCAGCGCCAGACAGAGCTCTGGAAACACCATATATTTT. This gives the protein CASSARQSSGNTIYF.

The count of this clonotype is one. This rearrangement joins TRBV12-3 or TRBV12-4 to TRBJ2-7, with TRBD2 matching 12 bases. Losses at the gene ends were 6 bases for V and 2 bases for J; bases not matched to a gene: 14. This CDR3 is 18 amino acids long. The CDR3 region has the DNA TGTGCCAGCAGCCGGCGGAGCGCCACTAGCGGGAGGCCCTACGAGCAGTACTTC. Encoded protein: CASSRRSATSGRPYEQYF.

The rearrangement joins TRBV20-1 to TRBJ1-1, with D possibly being TRBD1 (6 bases). Germline V lookup: CDR1 DFQATT, CDR2 SNEGSKA (reference sequence). Trimming removed 2 bases from V and 4 bases from J, with 14 bases in between. The CDR3 contains 14 residues. The CDR3 DNA is TGCAGTGCTAGACTTGGGGGGGGCGGCACTGAAGCTTTCTTT. Translation gives CSARLGGGGTEAFF.

The table lists this clonotype with a count of one. The V call is TRBV29-1, the J call TRBJ2-7; no reliable D call. The length of the CDR3 is 12 residues. CDR1 SQVTM and CDR2 ANQGSEA come from the germline V gene. The V and J ends lost 4 bases and 3 bases respectively, with 10 bases between them. CDR3 nucleotides: TGCAGCGTTGCACGACACAACTACGAGCAGTACTTC. It is translated as CSVARHNYEQYF.

This clonotype showed up just once. This chain connects TRBV6-5 to TRBJ2-2; D is unresolved. Trimming shortened V by 2 bases and J by 0 bases, and 7 bases separated the two germline ends. The CDR3 is 15 residues long. CDR1 and CDR2 (germline): MNHEY, SVGAGI. CDR3: CASSYTDSNTGELFF. CDR3 in DNA: TGTGCCAGCAGTTACACAGATTCGAACACCGGGGAGCTGTTTTTT.

This clonotype was detected ten times or more. The chain is built from TRBV28 and TRBJ2-7, with 8 bases that match TRBD1. Germline V CDR1 and CDR2: MDHEN, SYDVKM. The CDR3 runs 14 residues. Trimming cost V 6 bases and J 3 bases; bases outside gene matches: 7. CDR3 in DNA: TGTGCCAGCAGGGCACAGGGGGTCTTCTACGAGCAGTACTTC. The encoded protein is CASRAQGVFYEQYF.

This clonotype has at least ten counts. The chain joins TRBV2 to TRBJ1-1, with 9 bases fitting TRBD1. There are 15 residues in the CDR3. CDR1 and CDR2 (germline): SNHLY, FYNNEI. The V and J ends lost 6 bases and 0 bases, in that order; junction bases with no gene match: 5. CDR3: CASRNRGRLNTEAFF. CDR3 sequence (DNA): TGTGCCAGCAGGAACAGGGGGCGACTGAACACTGAAGCTTTCTTT.

In this sample, this clonotype turned up many times. This sequence joins TRBV15 and TRBJ2-7, with no clear D. The CDR3 sequence is 13 residues long. Germline V CDR1 and CDR2: LNHNV, YYDKDF (reference sequence). V was trimmed by 3 bases and J by 0 bases, leaving 6 bases between them. CDR3 DNA sequence: TGTGCCACCAGCAGGGACGTCTCCTACGAGCAGTACTTC. The encoded protein is CATSRDVSYEQYF.

V usage is TRBV6-5 and J usage is TRBJ1-1, with D uncertain. CDR1 and CDR2 from the germline V gene are MNHEY and SVGAGI. The CDR3 runs 13 residues. V lost 0 bases to trimming and J lost 6 bases, with 8 bases between them. CDR3 protein: CASSYSHGAEAFF. The CDR3 DNA is TGTGCCAGCAGTTACTCCCACGGGGCTGAAGCTTTCTTT.

This clonotype occurred a few times. The junction departs from germline at one end; a sequencing error may be responsible. Written as DNA, the CDR3 is TGCGCCAGCAGCTTAGCGGGGGCAGGGCTGGAGACCCAGTACTTC. Translation: CASSLAGAGLETQYF. This chain joins TRBV7-2 and TRBJ2-5; 9 bases agree with TRBD2. CDR1 is SGHTA, CDR2 FQGNSA, per germline. CDR3 length equals 15 residues.

The rearrangement uses TRBV24-1 and TRBJ2-2; 9 positions match TRBD2. CDR1 and CDR2 (germline): KGHDR, SFDVKD. V lost 4 bases and J lost 4; bases outside the gene matches: 12. The CDR3 runs 18 residues. CDR3 amino acids: CATSDAKLAGVATGELFF. For the CDR3, the DNA is TGTGCCACCAGTGACGCGAAGTTAGCGGGAGTCGCCACCGGGGAGCTGTTTTTT.

The gene calls are TRBV7-9 and TRBJ1-1, with TRBD1 identical over 8 bases. V trimming: 5 bases; J trimming: 6 bases; junction bases outside the gene matches: 11. Germline V gene data show CDR1 as SEHNR and CDR2 as FQNEAQ (reference sequence). There are 15 residues in the CDR3. Here the CDR3 reads CASSLSTGVTAEAFF. Written as DNA, the CDR3 is TGTGCCAGCAGCCTATCGACAGGGGTAACCGCTGAAGCTTTCTTT.

This clonotype appeared many times. The rearrangement joins TRBV27 to TRBJ2-5; tentatively, D is TRBD1 (5 bases). The CDR3 has 14 residues. Germline assignment: CDR1 MNHEY and CDR2 SMNVEV (reference sequence). Between the trimmed V and J ends, which lost 9 bases and 7 bases, there was a span of 21 bases. Here the CDR3 DNA reads TGTGCCAGTACACCAAACACAGGAAAGAGGACCCAGTACTTC. Its translation: CASTPNTGKRTQYF.

The V call is TRBV27, the J call TRBJ2-7; 7 nucleotides align to TRBD1. CDR1 MNHEY and CDR2 SMNVEV come from the germline V gene (reference sequence). With 5 bases clipped from V and 10 bases from J, the junction kept 8 bases outside the gene matches. The CDR3 consists of 12 residues. CDR3 in amino acids: CASSLPGQPQYF. CDR3 in DNA: TGTGCCAGCAGTCTCCCGGGACAGCCTCAGTACTTC.

This clonotype came up many times. The chain is built from TRBV10-3 and TRBJ2-5; the D is unclear. The CDR3 contains 14 residues. V lost 3 bases and J lost 0, with 8 bases in between. Per germline, CDR1 ENHRY and CDR2 SYGVKD. As DNA, the CDR3 is TGTGCCATCAGTGATGCCGCGTACCAAGAGACCCAGTACTTC. Protein sequence: CAISDAAYQETQYF.

The chain links TRBV6-5 to TRBJ2-5; no reliable D call. V was clipped by 1 base and J by 7 bases, with 10 bases between them. Germline CDR1 and CDR2: MNHEY and SVGAGI. The CDR3 runs to 13 residues. In DNA form, the CDR3 reads TGTGCCAGCAGTTACTGGCGTTCGGGGACCCAGTACTTC. It encodes CASSYWRSGTQYF.

This clonotype was observed many times. V is TRBV9 and J is TRBJ1-3; tentative D call: TRBD1 (5 bases). CDR3 length: 15 residues. The V end was cut by 3 bases, the J end by 1 base, with 11 bases between. The V gene's germline CDR1 is SGDLS and CDR2 YYNGEE. The CDR3 nucleotides read TGTGCCAGCAGCGCTCCCGGGACGTCTGGAAACACCATATATTTT. It is translated as CASSAPGTSGNTIYF. Supplemented by reference TRBV9 and TRBJ1-3, the full variable domain reads DSGVTQTPKHLITATGQRVTLRCSPRSGDLSVYWYQQSLDQGLQFLIQYYNGEERAKGNILERFSAQQFPDLHSELNLSSLELGDSALYFCASSAPGTSGNTIYFGEGSWLTVV.

This clonotype was seen ten or more times. The V and J genes are TRBV27 and TRBJ2-2; TRBD2 might be the D (5 bases). The CDR3 has 13 amino acids. Germline CDR1 and CDR2: MNHEY and SMNVEV (reference sequence). V dropped 5 bases and J dropped 6 bases, with 10 bases sitting between them. CDR3 residues: CASSGGWAGELFF. DNA of the CDR3: TGTGCCAGCAGTGGCGGGTGGGCCGGGGAGCTGTTTTTT.

The V and J genes are TRBV28 and TRBJ2-5; 14 bases are shared with TRBD2. The CDR3 loop spans 19 amino acids. Trimming removed 7 bases from V and 4 bases from J; junction bases left unmatched: 17. CDR1 MDHEN and CDR2 SYDVKM come from the germline V gene. CDR3 protein: CASTIPPGLAGVGRETQYF. As DNA, the CDR3 is TGTGCCAGCACCATCCCGCCGGGACTAGCGGGAGTAGGTCGAGAGACCCAGTACTTC.